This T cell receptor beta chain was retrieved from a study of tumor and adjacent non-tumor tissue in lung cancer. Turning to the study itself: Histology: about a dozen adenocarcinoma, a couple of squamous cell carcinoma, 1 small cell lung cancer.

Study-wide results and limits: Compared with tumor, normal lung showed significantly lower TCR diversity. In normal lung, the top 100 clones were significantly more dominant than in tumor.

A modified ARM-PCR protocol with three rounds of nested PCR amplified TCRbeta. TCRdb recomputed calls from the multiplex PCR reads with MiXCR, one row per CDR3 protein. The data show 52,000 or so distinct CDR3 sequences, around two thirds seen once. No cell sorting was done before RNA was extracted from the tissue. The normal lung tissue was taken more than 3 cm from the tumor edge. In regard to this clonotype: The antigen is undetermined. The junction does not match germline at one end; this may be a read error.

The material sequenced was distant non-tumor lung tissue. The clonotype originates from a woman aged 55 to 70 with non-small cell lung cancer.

CDR3 sequence reads: CASSLALIVQGVLSSYNEQFF. CDR3 coding DNA: TGTGCCAGCAGTTTAGCGCTAATCGTACAGGGGGTCCTAAGCTCCTACAATGAGCAGTTCTTC. The chain links TRBV7-8 to TRBJ2-1; TRBD1 agrees at 8 bases. There are 21 residues in the CDR3. Per the germline V gene, CDR1 is SGHVS and CDR2 is FQNEAQ. The complete variable domain, with remaining parts taken from reference TRBV7-8 and TRBJ2-1, reads GAGVSQSPRYKVAKRGQDVALRCDPISGHVSLFWYQQALGQGPEFLTYFQNEAQLDKSGLPSDRFFAERPEGSVSTLKIQRTQQEDSAVYLCASSLALIVQGVLSSYNEQFFGPGTRLTVL.